The rows below give T cell receptor beta chains drawn from one sample of a study of cytomegalovirus exposure and HLA in healthy donors. The protocol was immunoSEQ multiplex PCR, while the TCRdb copy is restricted to in-frame clones and leaves out a portion. The sample has over 250,000 clones; roughly nine tenths are singletons. The specimen was PBMCs. The receptors shown here come from a woman in her twenties or thirties in good health and CMV-seropositive. Both conserved end residues are part of each CDR3. The order of the fields is clone size, J gene, D gene, V gene, CDR3 protein, CDR3 DNA. The D gene is left open where the match is weak. For some rows the clone size is stated as once, few or many, or as a class when expanded; others skip it.

NA,TRBJ1-2,NA,TRBV6-6,CASSYSRQNYGYTF,TGTGCCAGCAGTTACTCACGACAGAACTATGGCTACACCTTC
NA,TRBJ1-5,TRBD1,TRBV6-5,CASRGQGGQPQHF,TGTGCCAGCCGGGGACAGGGAGGGCAGCCCCAGCATTTT
NA,TRBJ2-6,NA,TRBV9,CASSQFGSGANVLTF,TGTGCCAGCAGCCAGTTCGGGTCTGGGGCCAACGTCCTGACTTTC
few,TRBJ2-5,NA,TRBV5-1,CASSLAMETQYF,TGCGCCAGCAGCTTGGCCATGGAGACCCAGTACTTC
NA,TRBJ2-1,TRBD2,TRBV29-1,CSPRGLAGNEQFF,TGCAGTCCCCGAGGACTAGCGGGGAATGAGCAGTTCTTC
NA,TRBJ2-7,NA,TRBV7-6,CASSHPGNYEQYF,TGTGCCAGCAGCCACCCGGGGAACTACGAGCAGTACTTC
NA,TRBJ1-6,TRBD1,TRBV27,CASSGTANFYNSPLHF,TGTGCCAGCAGCGGGACAGCCAATTTCTATAATTCACCCCTCCACTTT
NA,TRBJ2-7,TRBD1,TRBV19,CASSIAGTGGYEQYF,TGTGCCAGTAGTATCGCCGGGACAGGGGGATACGAGCAGTACTTC
NA,TRBJ2-7,NA,TRBV27,CASSLSGSPYEQYF,TGTGCCAGCAGTTTATCGGGCAGCCCCTACGAGCAGTACTTC
NA,TRBJ2-2,NA,TRBV7-3,CASSSSSLHGTFTGELFF,TGTGCCAGCAGCTCCTCCTCCCTCCACGGGACCTTCACCGGGGAGCTGTTTTTT
NA,TRBJ2-5,NA,TRBV6-5,CASSYSEVSLKETQYF,TGTGCCAGCAGTTACTCGGAGGTTTCCCTCAAAGAGACCCAGTACTTC
NA,TRBJ2-7,NA,TRBV7-2,CASSSGIYYEQYF,TGTGCCAGCAGCTCAGGGATCTACTACGAGCAGTACTTC
NA,TRBJ2-3,NA,TRBV7-3,CASSLVGALGTDTQYF,TGTGCCAGCAGCTTAGTGGGCGCCCTGGGCACAGATACGCAGTATTTT
NA,TRBJ2-7,TRBD1,TRBV15,CATAIGTGYYEQYF,TGTGCCACCGCCATCGGGACAGGGTACTACGAGCAGTACTTC
NA,TRBJ1-1,NA,TRBV6-5,CASSYGLGQNTEAFF,TGTGCCAGCAGTTACGGGCTGGGACAGAACACTGAAGCTTTCTTT
NA,TRBJ2-1,TRBD2,TRBV5-1,CASSPGGSGFSYNEQFF,TGCGCCAGCAGCCCGGGGGGTAGCGGCTTCTCCTACAATGAGCAGTTCTTC
NA,TRBJ1-5,NA,TRBV18,CASSPLQGSNQPQHF,TGTGCCAGCTCACCACTACAGGGCAGCAATCAGCCCCAGCATTTT
NA,TRBJ1-5,TRBD1,TRBV18,CASSPRLTGEGNQPQHF,TGTGCCAGCTCTCCAAGACTGACAGGGGAGGGGAATCAGCCCCAGCATTTT
NA,TRBJ2-4,NA,TRBV7-8,CASSLERHKSKNIQYF,TGTGCCAGCAGCTTAGAGAGGCACAAATCCAAAAACATTCAGTACTTC
NA,TRBJ2-7,TRBD1,TRBV4-1,CASSQDQGASYEQYF,TGCGCCAGCAGCCAAGACCAGGGGGCTTCCTACGAGCAGTACTTC
NA,TRBJ2-1,NA,TRBV29-1,CSVELAAEQFF,TGCAGCGTTGAACTAGCTGCTGAGCAGTTCTTC
NA,TRBJ2-3,NA,TRBV7-2,CASSRRDTFGTDTQYF,TGTGCCAGCAGCCGCCGGGACACCTTCGGCACAGATACGCAGTATTTT
NA,TRBJ1-2,NA,TRBV28,CASRPSLNYGYTF,TGTGCCAGCAGGCCCTCTCTTAACTATGGCTACACCTTC
NA,TRBJ1-1,TRBD1,TRBV2,CASSEAITRGLAFF,TGTGCCAGCAGTGAAGCCATAACGAGGGGGCTGGCTTTCTTT
once,TRBJ1-3,TRBD1,TRBV6-5,CASSYRRDRPVKYF,TGTGCCAGCAGTTACCGACGGGACAGGCCTGTCAAGTATTTT
few,TRBJ2-6,TRBD1,TRBV30,CALSRDRGRSGANVLTF,TGTGCCCTAAGCCGGGACAGGGGAAGGTCTGGGGCCAACGTCCTGACTTTC
NA,TRBJ2-7,NA,TRBV27,CASSLSWQGPYEQYF,TGTGCCAGCAGTTTATCGTGGCAGGGCCCCTACGAGCAGTACTTC
NA,TRBJ1-3,NA,TRBV9,CASSFDSSGNTIYF,TGTGCCAGCAGCTTTGACAGCTCTGGAAACACCATATATTTT
NA,TRBJ1-2,NA,TRBV7-9,CASSFGERVERIYGYTF,TGTGCCAGCAGCTTTGGGGAGAGGGTGGAAAGAATCTATGGCTACACCTTC
NA,TRBJ2-7,TRBD1,TRBV5-4,CASSSSDTDRGSYEQYF,TGTGCCAGCAGCTCGTCAGATACGGACAGGGGATCCTACGAGCAGTACTTC
NA,TRBJ2-1,NA,TRBV27,CASSLSTNNEQFF,TGTGCCAGCAGTTTATCCACGAACAATGAGCAGTTCTTC
NA,TRBJ1-5,NA,TRBV21-1,CASKGNTGGLSNQPQHF,TGTGCCAGCAAGGGGAATACAGGGGGACTTAGCAATCAGCCCCAGCATTTT
once,TRBJ2-1,TRBD2,TRBV5-8,CASSSPTSGREQFF,TGTGCCAGCAGCTCACCGACTAGCGGGAGGGAGCAGTTCTTC
NA,TRBJ2-7,TRBD2,TRBV5-6,CASSPGLAVYEQYF,TGTGCCAGCAGCCCGGGACTAGCGGTCTACGAGCAGTACTTC
NA,TRBJ2-3,NA,TRBV2,CASSGNFFTDTQYF,TGTGCCAGCAGTGGGAACTTCTTCACAGATACGCAGTATTTT
NA,TRBJ1-4,NA,TRBV6-5,CASSYTRVSGEKLFF,TGTGCCAGCAGCTATACCAGGGTATCCGGGGAAAAACTGTTTTTT
NA,TRBJ2-1,TRBD2,TRBV27,CASSYSGGGYNEQFF,TGTGCCAGCAGTTATTCAGGCGGGGGTTACAATGAGCAGTTCTTC
NA,TRBJ1-1,TRBD1,TRBV30,CAWSAFGQAKNTEAFF,TGTGCCTGGAGTGCCTTCGGACAGGCGAAGAACACTGAAGCTTTCTTT
NA,TRBJ1-1,NA,TRBV2,CASSDGGEDTEAFF,TGTGCCAGCAGTGATGGGGGCGAGGACACTGAAGCTTTCTTT
NA,TRBJ2-3,TRBD1,TRBV28,CASSISGTVADTQYF,TGTGCCAGCTCAATATCCGGGACAGTAGCAGATACGCAGTATTTT
NA,TRBJ2-7,NA,TRBV5-5,CASSYLYEQYF,TGTGCCAGCAGCTACCTGTACGAGCAGTACTTC
few,TRBJ1-2,TRBD1,TRBV28,CASSLQRGLGYTF,TGTGCCAGCAGTTTGCAAAGGGGGCTTGGCTACACCTTC
NA,TRBJ2-3,TRBD2,TRBV27,CASSSRTSSSTDTQYF,TGTGCCAGCAGTTCTAGGACTAGCAGTAGCACAGATACGCAGTATTTT
NA,TRBJ1-1,TRBD1,TRBV5-1,CASSLEYRGATEAFF,TGCGCCAGCAGCTTGGAATACAGGGGAGCCACTGAAGCTTTCTTT
NA,TRBJ1-4,TRBD1,TRBV7-2,CASSRDRGDEKLFF,TGTGCCAGCAGCCGAGACAGGGGGGACGAAAAACTGTTTTTT
NA,TRBJ1-6,NA,TRBV27,CASRERNSPLHF,TGTGCCAGCAGGGAGAGAAATTCACCCCTCCACTTT
NA,TRBJ1-1,NA,TRBV7-3,CASSPRGEEAFF,TGTGCCAGCAGCCCCCGGGGAGAAGAAGCTTTCTTT
few,TRBJ2-1,TRBD1,TRBV6-1,CASSGGVRTGTNEQFF,TGTGCCAGCAGTGGAGGTGTTAGGACAGGGACCAATGAGCAGTTCTTC
NA,TRBJ2-1,NA,TRBV6-5,CASSLGGSEQFF,TGTGCCAGCAGTTTGGGAGGAAGTGAGCAGTTCTTC
NA,TRBJ1-2,NA,TRBV6-5,CASGKGAGYTF,TGTGCCAGCGGGAAAGGAGCCGGCTACACCTTC
NA,TRBJ2-1,TRBD2,TRBV30,CAWSVGASGIPSGGNEQFF,TGTGCCTGGAGTGTTGGGGCCTCTGGTATTCCTAGCGGGGGTAATGAGCAGTTCTTC
few,TRBJ2-7,NA,TRBV11-2,CASSPNNRRGPYEQYF,TGTGCCAGCAGCCCCAACAACCGCCGGGGCCCTTACGAGCAGTACTTC
NA,TRBJ1-6,TRBD1,TRBV28,CASTEQGYNSPLHF,TGTGCCAGCACCGAACAGGGGTATAATTCACCCCTCCACTTT
NA,TRBJ1-1,NA,TRBV28,CASLDRGGTEAFF,TGTGCCAGCCTAGACCGGGGGGGCACTGAAGCTTTCTTT
NA,TRBJ2-2,NA,TRBV9,CASSGEAGTGELFF,TGTGCCAGCAGCGGGGAGGCGGGAACCGGGGAGCTGTTTTTT
NA,TRBJ2-7,NA,TRBV6-5,CASSYSTGAYEQYF,TGTGCCAGCAGTTACTCGACAGGCGCGTACGAGCAGTACTTC
many,TRBJ2-1,NA,TRBV5-1,CASSLRGSEQFF,TGCGCCAGCAGCTTGAGAGGGAGTGAGCAGTTCTTC
once,TRBJ2-5,TRBD2,TRBV2,CASSRPSGRGMETQYF,TGTGCCAGCTCTAGACCTAGCGGGAGAGGTATGGAGACCCAGTACTTC
NA,TRBJ1-1,NA,TRBV29-1,CSASLGPSNTEAFF,TGCAGCGCATCCCTGGGACCGTCGAACACTGAAGCTTTCTTT